This T cell receptor beta chain was captured by sequencing in a study of glioma-infiltrating T cells after dendritic cell vaccination. Study in general: Samples are from glioblastoma patients in Phase I and II dendritic cell vaccine trials. Study-wide findings and caveats: Patients with more pretreatment TILs had longer time to progression and survival.

Between the trimmed V and J ends, which lost 7 bases and 6 bases, there was a span of 25 bases. The germline V gene has CDR1 SGHKS and CDR2 YYEKEE (reference sequence). The CDR3 covers 16 residues. This clone was counted a single time. Its target is not known. Primers: 60 V beta forward and 13 J beta reverse. Measured with immunoSEQ multiplex PCR; TCRdb has only the in-frame clones, and not every one. The top ten clones hold less than 15% of a sample with around 97,000 clones, about four fifths of them seen once. Isocitrate dehydrogenase mutation was absent in all glioblastoma patients. Sequences were derived from blood, sampled before dendritic cell vaccination. The receptor was derived from a human donor with glioblastoma. This chain uses TRBV5-5 with TRBJ1-2, with a weak D call TRBD1 (5 bases). CDR3 loop: CASRNSLGGIPDGYTF. DNA for the CDR3: TGTGCCAGCCGAAACTCATTGGGGGGGATTCCTGATGGCTACACCTTC.